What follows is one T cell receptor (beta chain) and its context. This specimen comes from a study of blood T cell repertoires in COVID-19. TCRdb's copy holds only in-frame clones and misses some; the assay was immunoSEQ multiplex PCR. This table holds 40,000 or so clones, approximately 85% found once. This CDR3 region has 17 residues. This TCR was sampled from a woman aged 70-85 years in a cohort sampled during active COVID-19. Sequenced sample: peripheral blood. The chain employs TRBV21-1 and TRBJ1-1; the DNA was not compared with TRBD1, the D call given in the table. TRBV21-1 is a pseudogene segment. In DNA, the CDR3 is TGTGCCAGCAGCCCCTCGGGACAGGGGCCCCAGAACACTGAAGCTTTCTTT. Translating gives CASSPSGQGPQNTEAFF.